Described below is a single T cell receptor beta chain sequence and its context. These data are taken from a study of OX40 agonist ivuxolimab in advanced cancers. Study summary: At doses from 0.01 to 10 mg/kg, patients were given intravenous ivuxolimab every 2 weeks. Among those treated, three patients had partial responses, one with hepatocellular carcinoma and two with cutaneous melanoma.

The CDR3 runs to 11 residues. Per the germline V gene, CDR1 is SQVTM and CDR2 is ANQGSEA. V shed 4 bases and J shed 3 bases, with 6 bases lying between them. Sequencing used immunoSEQ multiplex PCR; TCRdb keeps in-frame clones, though not all of them. Among some 80,000 clones listed, over 70% were seen once. The sample consisted of CD4+ or CD8+ T cells sorted from blood, taken in a trial of the OX40 agonist ivuxolimab. This receptor was obtained from an adult with an advanced solid tumor such as melanoma, head and neck, liver or kidney cancer. The V and J genes are TRBV29-1 and TRBJ1-1; D gene ambiguous. In DNA form, the CDR3 reads TGCAGCGTTGGGACTTACACTGAAGCTTTCTTT. Its translation is CSVGTYTEAFF.